This passage covers 16 T cell receptor beta chains from one sample sequenced in a study of control samples from healthy donors and cancer patients. TCRdb's copy holds only in-frame clones and misses some; the assay was immunoSEQ multiplex PCR. Of about 97,000 clones in the sample, approximately 90% were seen once. Sequencing was done on a sample of blood. The source of these receptors is a young man in good health.

This rearrangement joins TRBV9 to TRBJ2-3; D is uncertain. The CDR3 covers 13 residues. CDR1 is SGDLS and CDR2 is YYNGEE in the germline V gene. V dropped 0 bases and J dropped 4 bases, with 6 bases sitting between them. The CDR3 DNA sequence: TGTGCCAGCAGCGTAGGTGGGGCAGATACGCAGTATTTT. As protein: CASSVGGADTQYF.

Of note for this clone: At the DNA level, this CDR3 is encoded by other sequences in the same sample as well. This chain connects TRBV30 to TRBJ1-3; TRBD1 might be the D (5 bases). The V gene's germline CDR1 is GTSNPN and CDR2 SVGIG (reference sequence). The CDR3 contains 14 residues. V gave up 2 bases and J gave up 4 bases, with 12 bases separating them. The CDR3 coding sequence is TGTGCCTGGAGTTCGGGAGGGGAAGGAAACACCATATATTTT. Translated: CAWSSGGEGNTIYF.

The chain has TRBV12-5 and TRBJ2-3, with a weak D call TRBD2 (6 bases). Deletions cut 3 bases from V and 6 bases from J, with 19 bases between. This CDR3 contains 16 residues. Germline V lookup: CDR1 LGHNT, CDR2 FRNRAP. For the CDR3, the DNA is TGTGCTAGTGGTTTAGGATCGGGAGCGCCGTCGGATACGCAGTATTTT. Its translation is CASGLGSGAPSDTQYF.

V is TRBV5-1 and J is TRBJ1-1, with D maybe TRBD1 (5 bases). The germline V gene has CDR1 SGHRS and CDR2 YFSETQ. V lost 0 bases to trimming and J lost 1 base, with 7 bases between them. The CDR3 contains 14 residues. The CDR3 sequence: CASSLAGQNTEAFF. The CDR3 DNA is TGCGCCAGCAGCTTGGCAGGGCAGAACACTGAAGCTTTCTTT.

V and J are TRBV5-1 and TRBJ1-1; 9 bases line up with TRBD1. Germline CDR1 reads SGHRS; CDR2 reads YFSETQ. This CDR3 is 14 amino acids long. J gave up 0 bases and V 7 bases, and 4 bases lay outside the gene matches. CDR3 loop: CASRDRVMNTEAFF. CDR3 DNA sequence: TGCGCCAGCCGGGACAGGGTCATGAACACTGAAGCTTTCTTT. Filled out from reference TRBV5-1 and TRBJ1-1, the complete variable domain reads KAGVTQTPRYLIKTRGQQVTLSCSPISGHRSVSWYQQTPGQGLQFLFEYFSETQRNKGNFPGRFSGRQFSNSRSEMNVSTLELGDSALYLCASRDRVMNTEAFFGQGTRLTVV.

The rearrangement joins TRBV2 to TRBJ2-5; 8 nucleotides agree with TRBD2. Germline V gives CDR1 SNHLY, CDR2 FYNNEI. The CDR3 extends over 15 amino acids. The V segment lost 4 bases and the J segment 1 base; nucleotides outside the gene matches: 5. This CDR3 reads CASSGVAGTQETQYF. The CDR3 DNA is TGTGCCAGCAGTGGGGTAGCGGGGACCCAAGAGACCCAGTACTTC.

The J gene is TRBJ2-1, the V gene TRBV11-2, with 12 bases that match TRBD2. Trimming at V came to 5 bases and at J to 7 bases, leaving 12 bases not matched to a gene. The CDR3 extends over 17 amino acids. Germline V gene sequence: CDR1 SGHAT, CDR2 FQNNGV. The CDR3 sequence: CASSPRTSGTSVNEQFF. In nucleotides, the CDR3 is TGTGCCAGCAGCCCCAGGACTAGCGGGACGTCGGTGAATGAGCAGTTCTTC.

The chain combines TRBV6-5 with TRBJ2-4, with D possibly matching TRBD2 (5 bases). CDR1 is MNHEY and CDR2 is SVGAGI in the germline V gene. The V and J ends lost 5 bases and 9 bases respectively, with 11 bases between them. The CDR3 totals 12 residues. The CDR3 DNA sequence: TGTGCCAGCAGTCTTGTCGAGGGCATTCAGTACTTC. Its translation is CASSLVEGIQYF.

The sample holds one count of this clone. This rearrangement joins TRBV9 to TRBJ1-5; tentatively, D is TRBD1 (6 bases). The ends were cut back, 5 bases at V and 5 bases at J, with 17 bases in the middle. CDR3 length equals 15 residues. The germline CDR1 and CDR2 sequences are SGDLS and YYNGEE. CDR3 sequence (DNA): TGTGCCAGCAGTCCTCAGGGGTATAGAGATCAGCCCCAGCATTTT. Translated: CASSPQGYRDQPQHF.

This rearrangement joins TRBV19 to TRBJ1-4; D not resolved. Trimming took 5 bases from V and 0 from J, leaving 19 bases between them. The CDR3 runs to 18 residues. Germline CDR1 and CDR2: LNHDA and SQIVND (reference sequence). CDR3 coding DNA: TGTGCCAGTAGTGACCGCCGGCGGTCCACAGCAACTAATGAAAAACTGTTTTTT. Protein: CASSDRRRSTATNEKLFF.

This chain uses TRBV28 with TRBJ2-1; 7 bases agree with TRBD1. This CDR3 is built from 16 residues. Germline lookup yields CDR1 MDHEN and CDR2 SYDVKM. The J segment lost 0 bases and the V segment lost 8 bases, leaving 10 bases of the junction unmatched. CDR3 residues: CASHDHRDSSYNEQFF. The CDR3 nucleotides are TGTGCCAGCCATGACCACCGGGACAGCTCCTACAATGAGCAGTTCTTC. Drawing the rest from reference TRBV28 and TRBJ2-1, the complete variable domain is DVKVTQSSRYLVKRTGEKVFLECVQDMDHENMFWYRQDPGLGLRLIYFSYDVKMKEKGDIPEGYSVSREKKERFSLILESASTNQTSMYLCASHDHRDSSYNEQFFGPGTRLTVL.

The chain joins TRBV5-1 to TRBJ2-3, with D possibly being TRBD2 (7 bases). Trimming left V 2 bases short and J 4 bases short, with 11 bases between. The length of the CDR3 is 14 residues. Germline CDR1 reads SGHRS; CDR2 reads YFSETQ. The CDR3 sequence is CASSFRGGPDTQYF. Written as DNA, the CDR3 is TGCGCCAGCAGCTTTCGCGGGGGCCCAGATACGCAGTATTTT.

The chain combines TRBV10-3 with TRBJ1-2; a possible D gene is TRBD1 (5 bases). The CDR3 is made up of 14 amino acids. V was trimmed by 10 bases and J by 2 bases, leaving 17 bases between them. The germline V gene encodes CDR1 ENHRY and CDR2 SYGVKD. DNA of the CDR3: TGTGCCACGGCCCCGGGGCAGAACAACTATGGCTACACCTTC. This gives the protein CATAPGQNNYGYTF.

V and J are TRBV5-1 and TRBJ1-3; possibly TRBD1 for D (5 bases). Trimming left V 3 bases short and J 1 base short, with 8 bases between. CDR1 and CDR2 from the germline V gene are SGHRS and YFSETQ. The CDR3 loop spans 14 amino acids. The CDR3 region is CASSWDSSGNTIYF. The CDR3 region has the DNA TGCGCCAGCAGCTGGGACTCTTCTGGAAACACCATATATTTT. Full variable domain (missing parts from reference TRBV5-1 and TRBJ1-3): KAGVTQTPRYLIKTRGQQVTLSCSPISGHRSVSWYQQTPGQGLQFLFEYFSETQRNKGNFPGRFSGRQFSNSRSEMNVSTLELGDSALYLCASSWDSSGNTIYFGEGSWLTVV.

CDR3 region: CASSPVHWGELFF. The CDR3 DNA is TGTGCCAGCAGCCCCGTTCACTGGGGGGAGCTGTTTTTT. The chain recombines TRBV7-9 with TRBJ2-2; no reliable D call. Germline V gives CDR1 SEHNR, CDR2 FQNEAQ (reference sequence). This CDR3 region has 13 residues. V was trimmed by 5 bases and J by 8 bases, leaving 12 bases between them.

The chain recombines TRBV12-3 or TRBV12-4 with TRBJ1-2, with D perhaps matching TRBD1 (6 bases). The ends were cut back, 8 bases at V and 4 bases at J, with 11 bases in the middle. This CDR3 is 12 amino acids long. As DNA, the CDR3 is TGTGCCAGCCGTGGGGGCTCCTATGGCTACACCTTC. Translation gives CASRGGSYGYTF.